This T cell receptor beta chain was identified in a study of T-cell memory formation after mild COVID-19. Study-wide points: Contracting clones from day 15 to 85 showed balanced CD4/CD8; later expanders favored CD4+. A second wave of clones peaked on day 37, and their SARS-CoV-2 specificity went unconfirmed.

Concerning this clonotype itself: What it binds is unknown.

V trimming: 1 base; J trimming: 11 bases; junction bases outside the gene matches: 11. Per germline, CDR1 SGHTA and CDR2 FQGNSA. The CDR3 has 15 residues. Using its own MiXCR run on the 5' RACE reads, TCRdb lists one record per CDR3 protein. The sample contains 250,000 to 350,000 distinct CDR3 sequences, approximately 19% of which appear only once. This receptor was taken from a man aged 18-30 years who had mild COVID-19 (a few samples of this study predate the infection). Cell type and time point are not known. This chain links TRBV7-2 with TRBJ2-4, with 7 positions matching TRBD1. Material: PBMCs or a T cell subset sorted from them (not recorded which). The CDR3 sequence: CASSLEAQGLPFQYF. The CDR3, as DNA: TGTGCCAGCAGCTTAGAGGCACAGGGGCTTCCCTTTCAGTACTTC.